The sequence of this TCR beta chain was determined in a study of OX40 agonist ivuxolimab in advanced cancers. This clone showed up just a few times. CDR3 length equals 19 residues. Trimming shortened V by 2 bases and J by 3 bases, and 22 bases separated the two germline ends. Germline CDR1 is LNHDA and CDR2 is SQIVND (reference sequence). Sequencing used immunoSEQ multiplex PCR; TCRdb keeps in-frame clones, though not all of them. This sample has tens of thousands of clones, with around nine tenths found just once. Specimen: CD4+ or CD8+ T cells sorted from blood, collected in a trial of the OX40 agonist ivuxolimab. This chain joins TRBV19 and TRBJ1-4; maybe TRBD1 (5 bases). This clonotype was obtained from an adult with an advanced solid tumor such as melanoma, head and neck, liver or kidney cancer. Written as DNA, the CDR3 is TGTGCCAGTAGTATACCTGTCAGGGACGGGAAAGTACCTAATGAAAAACTGTTTTTT. Residues: CASSIPVRDGKVPNEKLFF. The variable domain in full, completed from reference TRBV19 and TRBJ1-4, reads DGGITQSPKYLFRKEGQNVTLSCEQNLNHDAMYWYRQDPGQGLRLIYYSQIVNDFQKGDIAEGYSVSREKKESFPLTVTSAQKNPTAFYLCASSIPVRDGKVPNEKLFFGSGTQLSVL.